Detailed here is one T cell receptor beta chain. The PCR ran on 60 Vbeta and 13 Jbeta primers. The data were produced by immunoSEQ multiplex PCR, yet TCRdb's version contains in-frame clones alone and is incomplete. The data show under 200,000 clones, with around 74% seen just once and over 1.1% held by the top ten. Samples came from healthy bone marrow donors. This CDR3 comprises 15 residues. CDR1 MNHEY and CDR2 SVGAGI come from the germline V gene. The junction had 6 bases not matched to a gene; V was cut back by 6 bases and J by 2 bases. This sample was taken from a study of cytomegalovirus exposure and HLA in healthy donors.

The clonotype originates from a man aged 18 to 35 in good health and CMV-seronegative. The chain links TRBV6-5 to TRBJ1-5; 8 nucleotides agree with TRBD1. Sequencing was done on a sample of PBMCs. This chain's CDR3 is CASSPDRGGNQPQHF. CDR3 DNA: TGTGCCAGCAGCCCCGACAGGGGAGGCAATCAGCCCCAGCATTTT.